A single sample gave rise to the 27 T cell receptor beta chains below, sequenced in a study of cytotoxic CD8 clonotypes in ibrutinib-treated CLL. The repertoire was sequenced with immunoSEQ multiplex PCR; TCRdb's copy has only in-frame clones and lacks some. The repertoire holds approximately 160,000 clones, with about 88% as singletons. The sequencing here drew on PBMCs, taken at disease progression, from a patient treated with ibrutinib. The source of these receptors is a human donor with chronic lymphocytic leukemia.

The chain carries TRBV4-2 and TRBJ2-4; unclear D gene. V lost 1 base to trimming and J lost 5 bases, with 9 bases between them. CDR1 LGHNA and CDR2 YNFKEQ come from the germline V gene. The CDR3 is made up of 14 amino acids. CDR3: CASSQVATQNIQYF. CDR3 coding DNA: TGTGCCAGCAGCCAAGTCGCCACCCAAAACATTCAGTACTTC.

The V call is TRBV9, the J call TRBJ2-2, with 7 bases matching TRBD1. This CDR3 contains 14 residues. Germline V gene sequence: CDR1 SGDLS, CDR2 YYNGEE. With 5 bases clipped from V and 5 bases from J, the junction kept 6 bases outside the gene matches. This CDR3 reads CASRTGFSTGELFF. The CDR3 DNA reads TGTGCCAGCAGGACAGGGTTTTCAACCGGGGAGCTGTTTTTT.

The rearrangement links TRBV25-1 to TRBJ2-7; 10 nucleotides align to TRBD2. CDR1 MGHDK and CDR2 SYGVNS come from the germline V gene. The J segment lost 5 bases and the V segment lost 5 bases, leaving 9 bases of the junction unmatched. CDR3 size: 15 residues. The CDR3 nucleotides are TGTGCCAGCAGTCCTGATTCTAGCGGGAGTAACGAGCAGTACTTC. Encoded protein: CASSPDSSGSNEQYF.

This rearrangement joins TRBV25-1 to TRBJ1-1, with a weak D call TRBD1 (5 bases). The CDR3 consists of 15 residues. CDR1 MGHDK and CDR2 SYGVNS come from the germline V gene. Trimming left V 1 base short and J 0 bases short, with 9 bases between. DNA for the CDR3: TGTGCCAGCAGTGAATCCCGGGGGTTGAACACTGAAGCTTTCTTT. Protein: CASSESRGLNTEAFF.

This clone was found once. The J gene is TRBJ1-3, the V gene TRBV9; D is undetermined. V shed 4 bases and J shed 0 bases, with 14 bases lying between them. CDR1 and CDR2 from the germline V gene are SGDLS and YYNGEE. The CDR3 has 16 amino acids. The CDR3 loop is CASSPSPMISGNTIYF. Written as DNA, the CDR3 is TGTGCCAGCAGCCCCAGCCCAATGATCTCTGGAAACACCATATATTTT. The whole variable domain, filled in from reference TRBV9 and TRBJ1-3, reads DSGVTQTPKHLITATGQRVTLRCSPRSGDLSVYWYQQSLDQGLQFLIQYYNGEERAKGNILERFSAQQFPDLHSELNLSSLELGDSALYFCASSPSPMISGNTIYFGEGSWLTVV.

The chain recombines TRBV28 with TRBJ2-7; TRBD2 might be the D (5 bases). V gave up 4 bases and J gave up 6 bases, with 10 bases separating them. The CDR3 sequence is 12 residues long. Germline CDR1 reads MDHEN; CDR2 reads SYDVKM. The CDR3 coding sequence is TGTGCCAGCAGTTCTTTAGCGAGCGAGCAGTACTTC. This encodes CASSSLASEQYF.

This clone has a single count. Other nucleotide sequences in the sample specify the same CDR3. CDR3 DNA sequence: TGTGCCAGCAGCTTAGAGGGGCCGTACGAGCAGTACTTC. Translation gives CASSLEGPYEQYF. This chain connects TRBV7-2 to TRBJ2-7; D perhaps matches TRBD1 (5 bases). Germline V gene data show CDR1 as SGHTA and CDR2 as FQGNSA. Deletions cut 1 base from V and 4 bases from J, with 8 bases between. This CDR3 spans 13 amino acids.

This clone was counted a single time. The chain is built from TRBV6-5 and TRBJ2-1; 7 nucleotides line up with TRBD1. There are 13 residues in the CDR3. Unmatched junction bases numbered 12, after V lost 9 bases and J lost 10 bases. Germline CDR1 MNHEY, CDR2 SVGAGI. CDR3 bases: TGTGCCAGTAGACAGGGAGCTCCTAGGGAGCAGTTCTTC. Amino acid sequence: CASRQGAPREQFF.

The rearrangement links TRBV9 to TRBJ2-7; 9 nucleotides line up with TRBD2. V dropped 0 bases and J dropped 2; count of bases not matched to a gene: 3. The length of the CDR3 is 15 residues. Germline V gene sequence: CDR1 SGDLS, CDR2 YYNGEE. Here the CDR3 reads CASSVGSGSTYEQYF. In nucleotides, the CDR3 is TGTGCCAGCAGCGTAGGTAGCGGGAGTACCTACGAGCAGTACTTC. The full variable domain, completed using reference TRBV9 and TRBJ2-7, is DSGVTQTPKHLITATGQRVTLRCSPRSGDLSVYWYQQSLDQGLQFLIQYYNGEERAKGNILERFSAQQFPDLHSELNLSSLELGDSALYFCASSVGSGSTYEQYFGPGTRLTVT.

The rearrangement links TRBV6-6 to TRBJ2-5, with no clear D. Deletions cut 8 bases from V and 3 bases from J, with 10 bases between. CDR3 size: 12 residues. Germline-derived CDR1 and CDR2 are MNHNY and SVGAGI (reference sequence). The CDR3 DNA is TGTGCCAGCGCCGCCTCAAAAGAGACCCAGTACTTC. It translates to CASAASKETQYF.

The table lists this clone with a count of one. The chain couples TRBV27 to TRBJ2-7, with D perhaps matching TRBD1 or TRBD2 (5 bases each). This CDR3 is built from 13 residues. CDR1 and CDR2 (germline): MNHEY, SMNVEV (reference sequence). Trimming left V 2 bases short and J 6 bases short, with 11 bases between. The CDR3 DNA follows: TGTGCCAGCAGTTTAGGGGGACCCCTCGAGCAGTACTTC. This gives the protein CASSLGGPLEQYF.

The V gene is TRBV7-6, the J gene TRBJ2-3; D unclear. The germline V gene encodes CDR1 SGHVS and CDR2 FNYEAQ. This CDR3 contains 14 residues. The V end lost 2 bases, the J end lost 2 bases, and 8 bases lay between the germline ends. CDR3 DNA sequence: TGTGCCAGCAGCTTATATAGATCCACAGATACGCAGTATTTT. Translating it yields CASSLYRSTDTQYF. Based on the CDR3 plus reference TRBV7-6 and TRBJ2-3, the full variable domain is GAGVSQSPRYKVTKRGQDVALRCDPISGHVSLYWYRQALGQGPEFLTYFNYEAQQDKSGLPNDRFSAERPEGSISTLTIQRTEQRDSAMYRCASSLYRSTDTQYFGPGTRLTVL.

J is TRBJ2-1 and V is TRBV7-8; 9 positions agree with TRBD2. This CDR3 spans 16 amino acids. CDR1 and CDR2 from the germline V gene are SGHVS and FQNEAQ. J gave up 4 bases and V 7 bases, and 11 bases lay outside the gene matches. The CDR3 nucleotides read TGTGCCAGCATCCTACTACCCGCGGGAGGGTACAATGAGCAGTTCTTC. This gives the protein CASILLPAGGYNEQFF.

The V call is TRBV9, the J call TRBJ1-5; no definite D call. The CDR3 covers 14 residues. Trimming took off 0 bases at V and 4 bases at J, with 8 bases between the two ends. CDR1 is SGDLS and CDR2 is YYNGEE in the germline V gene. CDR3 bases: TGTGCCAGCAGCGTAGGCCAGGAAAATCAGCCCCAGCATTTT. Translated: CASSVGQENQPQHF.

This clone was seen a single time. The CDR3 sequence: CASSLTGGAHNEQFF. The DNA for the CDR3 is TGTGCCAGCAGTTTAACAGGGGGCGCCCACAATGAGCAGTTCTTC. The chain uses TRBV11-3 and TRBJ2-1; 9 bases agree with TRBD1. V lost 6 bases and J lost 5; bases outside the gene matches: 8. Germline CDR1 is SGHNT and CDR2 is YENEEA. The CDR3 length is 15 residues.

The gene calls are TRBV7-2 and TRBJ2-3; the D is unclear. The CDR3 sequence is 12 residues long. From germline, CDR1 is SGHTA and CDR2 FQGNSA. Deletions cut 8 bases from V and 4 bases from J, with 10 bases between. CDR3 nucleotides: TGTGCCAGCGGGCTTGTGGCAGATACGCAGTATTTT. Translated: CASGLVADTQYF. The whole variable domain, filled in from reference TRBV7-2 and TRBJ2-3, reads GAGVSQSPSNKVTEKGKDVELRCDPISGHTALYWYRQSLGQGLEFLIYFQGNSAPDKSGLPSDRFSAERTGGSVSTLTIQRTQQEDSAVYLCASGLVADTQYFGPGTRLTVL.

This chain connects TRBV19 to TRBJ2-5, with unresolved D. This CDR3 region has 13 residues. CDR1 LNHDA and CDR2 SQIVND come from the germline V gene (reference sequence). V lost 6 bases to trimming and J lost 1 base, with 9 bases between them. Written as DNA, the CDR3 is TGTGCCAGTAGCGGGCTGCTCCAAGAGACCCAGTACTTC. Its translation is CASSGLLQETQYF.

This sequence joins TRBV7-9 and TRBJ2-7; 11 bases are shared with TRBD1. The CDR3 runs 12 residues. Unmatched junction bases numbered 5, after V lost 11 bases and J lost 5 bases. Germline CDR1 SEHNR, CDR2 FQNEAQ (reference sequence). In DNA, the CDR3 is TGTGCCTCCCGGGACAGGGGGGACGAGCAGTACTTC. Translating it yields CASRDRGDEQYF.

Here the CDR3 DNA reads TGTGCCAGTAATGACCGGGACAGGGGGTGGAATGAGCAGTTCTTC. Residues: CASNDRDRGWNEQFF. The chain employs TRBV19 and TRBJ2-1; 11 nucleotides match TRBD1. The CDR3 is 15 residues long. V dropped 7 bases and J dropped 7; count of bases not matched to a gene: 9. CDR1 is LNHDA, CDR2 SQIVND, per germline (reference sequence).

The chain recombines TRBV14 with TRBJ2-1, with 8 bases identical to TRBD2. This CDR3 contains 16 residues. Germline V gene lookup returns CDR1 SGHDN and CDR2 FVKESK. V was clipped by 1 base and J by 8 bases; unmatched bases: 10. DNA for the CDR3: TGTGCCAGCAGCCAAGGTATACCCGGGACTAGTTATGAGCAGTTCTTC. Protein sequence: CASSQGIPGTSYEQFF.

V usage is TRBV6-1 and J usage is TRBJ2-1, with 10 positions matching TRBD2. Germline V CDR1 and CDR2: MNHNS, SASEGT. There are 15 residues in the CDR3. Unmatched junction bases numbered 7, after V lost 0 bases and J lost 11 bases. This CDR3 is CASSEARTSGSQQFF. The CDR3, as DNA: TGTGCCAGCAGTGAAGCCCGGACTAGCGGTTCCCAGCAGTTCTTC.

In DNA form, the CDR3 reads TGTGCCAGCAGCCGTGGGACTAGCGGGAGCACAGATACGCAGTATTTT. Amino acid sequence: CASSRGTSGSTDTQYF. The chain joins TRBV11-2 to TRBJ2-3; TRBD2 matches at 12 bases. Trimming at V came to 5 bases and at J to 0 bases, leaving 3 bases not matched to a gene. The CDR3 has 16 residues. CDR1 SGHAT and CDR2 FQNNGV come from the germline V gene.

The V call is TRBV30, the J call TRBJ1-2; D is possibly TRBD1 (5 bases). Germline V gene data show CDR1 as GTSNPN and CDR2 as SVGIG (reference sequence). Trimming cost V 2 bases and J 4 bases, with 14 bases left between them. The CDR3 extends over 14 amino acids. Written as DNA, the CDR3 is TGTGCCTGGAGTCGGGCAGGGTTTGGCTATGGCTACACCTTC. The encoded protein is CAWSRAGFGYGYTF. The whole variable domain, filled in from reference TRBV30 and TRBJ1-2, reads SQTIHQWPATLVQPVGSPLSLECTVEGTSNPNLYWYRQAAGRGLQLLFYSVGIGQISSEVPQNLSASRPQDRQFILSSKKLLLSDSGFYLCAWSRAGFGYGYTFGSGTRLTVV.

V is TRBV5-4 and J is TRBJ2-7, with TRBD2 identical over 8 bases. The CDR3 runs 16 residues. Germline CDR1 SGHNT, CDR2 YYREEE (reference sequence). V lost 4 bases, J lost 2 bases, and 11 bases stayed unmatched. CDR3 bases: TGTGCCAGCAGCCTCCACGGGGGGGGGCGAGCCTACGAGCAGTACTTC. This gives the protein CASSLHGGGRAYEQYF.

This clone has a count of ten or more. This rearrangement joins TRBV28 to TRBJ1-2; D gene uncertain. This CDR3 contains 14 residues. Looked up from germline, CDR1 is MDHEN and CDR2 is SYDVKM. The germline V and J ends were trimmed by 3 bases and 3 bases, with 11 bases remaining between them. The CDR3 spells CASSFDGSYYGYTF. The CDR3 nucleotides read TGTGCCAGCAGTTTCGACGGGAGCTACTATGGCTACACCTTC.

CDR3 protein: CASSILSGGRPYEQYF. The DNA of the CDR3 is TGTGCCAGTAGTATCCTTAGCGGGGGTAGACCCTACGAGCAGTACTTC. The chain uses TRBV19 and TRBJ2-7; 9 bases are shared with TRBD2. CDR3 length equals 16 residues. The ends lost 3 bases at V and 2 bases at J; junction bases unmatched: 8. The germline CDR1 and CDR2 sequences are LNHDA and SQIVND (reference sequence).

This chain connects TRBV2 to TRBJ2-7, with 15 bases identical to TRBD2. In germline, CDR1 is SNHLY, CDR2 FYNNEI. There are 16 residues in the CDR3. V lost 7 bases to trimming and J lost 2 bases; unmatched junction nucleotides: 6. DNA for the CDR3: TGTGCCAGCAAGGGGACTAGCGGGAGGCCCGCCTACGAGCAGTACTTC. Protein product: CASKGTSGRPAYEQYF.